Listed below are T cell receptor beta chains from one sample, sequenced in a study of response to subunit inactivated influenza vaccine. A single record per CDR3 protein comes from TCRdb applying MiXCR to the RT-PCR reads. The sample comprises 450,000 to 600,000 distinct CDR3 sequences, about 7.2% of which are singletons, and about an eighth rests with the top ten. The sequencing here drew on PBMCs from blood, taken around 25 months after vaccination. These TCRs come from a man aged 50-75 years who received an inactivated influenza vaccine. CDR3s include the opening cysteine and the closing phenylalanine or tryptophan. The order of the fields is V gene, clone size, D gene, J gene, CDR3 DNA, CDR3 protein. The D gene is left open where the match is weak. For some rows the clone size is stated as once, few or many, or as a class when expanded; others skip it.

v_gene: TRBV28; abundance: -; d_gene: TRBD1; j_gene: TRBJ1-5; CDR3nt: TGTGCCTATGGTGCAGGGGGGGTCAATCAGCCCCAGCATTTT; CDR3aa: CAYGAGGVNQPQHF
v_gene: TRBV4-3; abundance: -; d_gene: -; j_gene: TRBJ2-5; CDR3nt: TGCGCCAGCAGCCAAGAATCTTACGGGGGAGAGACCCAGTACTTC; CDR3aa: CASSQESYGGETQYF
v_gene: TRBV12-3/TRBV12-4; abundance: few; d_gene: -; j_gene: TRBJ2-1; CDR3nt: TGTGCCAGCAGTCCCCGACAGGAGGGAGGTGAGCAGTTCTTC; CDR3aa: CASSPRQEGGEQFF
v_gene: TRBV9; abundance: few; d_gene: -; j_gene: TRBJ2-2; CDR3nt: TGTGCCAGCAGCGCCCTCACGGACCCCCGAGGGGGCGGGGAGCTGTTTTTT; CDR3aa: CASSALTDPRGGGELFF
v_gene: TRBV6-1; abundance: -; d_gene: -; j_gene: TRBJ2-3; CDR3nt: TGTGCCAGCAGGGCAAGACAGGGAGGAACAGATACGCAGTATTTT; CDR3aa: CASRARQGGTDTQYF
v_gene: TRBV29-1; abundance: many; d_gene: -; j_gene: TRBJ1-1; CDR3nt: TGCAGCGTGTACAGGGAGGAAGCTTTCTTT; CDR3aa: CSVYREEAFF
v_gene: TRBV2; abundance: -; d_gene: TRBD1; j_gene: TRBJ1-6; CDR3nt: TGTGCCAGCAGTGTTAGGGAGGACAGGGGCTCACCCCTCCACTTT; CDR3aa: CASSVREDRGSPLHF
v_gene: TRBV20-1; abundance: -; d_gene: -; j_gene: TRBJ1-5; CDR3nt: TGCAGTGCTAGGGGCGTGGGGATCGGGCGGGTTCACAATCAGCCCCAGCATTTT; CDR3aa: CSARGVGIGRVHNQPQHF
v_gene: TRBV30; abundance: -; d_gene: -; j_gene: TRBJ1-4; CDR3nt: TGTGCCTGGAGTGTACTGCCACGGCCTAATGAAAAACTGTTTTTT; CDR3aa: CAWSVLPRPNEKLFF
v_gene: TRBV2; abundance: -; d_gene: -; j_gene: TRBJ2-1; CDR3nt: TGTGCCAGCCGTTGGGGAGAGGCCTACAATGAGCAGTTCTTC; CDR3aa: CASRWGEAYNEQFF
v_gene: TRBV2; abundance: -; d_gene: TRBD1; j_gene: TRBJ2-7; CDR3nt: TGTGCCAGCACCGGACAGGGTAGCGAGCAGTACTTC; CDR3aa: CASTGQGSEQYF
v_gene: TRBV3-1; abundance: few; d_gene: -; j_gene: TRBJ1-2; CDR3nt: TGTGCCAGCAGCCAAGGGGGGGGAGCTAACTATGGCTACACCTTC; CDR3aa: CASSQGGGANYGYTF
v_gene: TRBV4-1; abundance: many; d_gene: TRBD1; j_gene: TRBJ2-1; CDR3nt: TGCGCCAGCAGCTCAGGAACAGGGGGAGCCTACAATGAGCAGTTCTTC; CDR3aa: CASSSGTGGAYNEQFF
v_gene: TRBV5-5; abundance: many; d_gene: -; j_gene: TRBJ2-2; CDR3nt: TGTGCCAGCAGCTTGGTTGGGCCCTGGGGAGACACCGGGGAGCTGTTTTTT; CDR3aa: CASSLVGPWGDTGELFF
v_gene: TRBV15; abundance: -; d_gene: TRBD2; j_gene: TRBJ2-2; CDR3nt: TGTGCCACCAGCAGAGGGGGAGGGTTGACGGCGGCCGGGGAGCTGTTTTTT; CDR3aa: CATSRGGGLTAAGELFF
v_gene: TRBV7-6; abundance: many; d_gene: TRBD2; j_gene: TRBJ2-7; CDR3nt: TGTGCCAGCAGCGAGGGACTAAACTCCTACGAGCAGTACTTC; CDR3aa: CASSEGLNSYEQYF
v_gene: TRBV10-3; abundance: -; d_gene: -; j_gene: TRBJ2-7; CDR3nt: TGTGCCATCAGTGATTGGAATGGGGACGAGCAGTACTTC; CDR3aa: CAISDWNGDEQYF
v_gene: TRBV5-5; abundance: many; d_gene: TRBD1; j_gene: TRBJ1-4; CDR3nt: TGTGCCAGCAGCATCCCCGGGACAGGGAATGAAAAACTGTTTTTT; CDR3aa: CASSIPGTGNEKLFF
v_gene: TRBV20-1; abundance: many; d_gene: TRBD2; j_gene: TRBJ2-7; CDR3nt: TGCAGTGCTAGGGGACTAGCGGGGGGGCCCAGCTCCTACGAGCAGTACTTC; CDR3aa: CSARGLAGGPSSYEQYF
v_gene: TRBV20-1; abundance: many; d_gene: TRBD2; j_gene: TRBJ2-7; CDR3nt: TGCAGTGCTGGCATTCGGGGGGGACTCTACGAGCAGTACTTC; CDR3aa: CSAGIRGGLYEQYF
v_gene: TRBV6-2/TRBV6-3; abundance: few; d_gene: -; j_gene: TRBJ2-5; CDR3nt: TGTGCCAGCATGAACCGGGCGGAGACCCAGTACTTC; CDR3aa: CASMNRAETQYF
v_gene: TRBV4-3; abundance: many; d_gene: -; j_gene: TRBJ2-1; CDR3nt: TGCGCCAGCAGCCAAGAGCGGGGATTGTACAATGAGCAGTTCTTC; CDR3aa: CASSQERGLYNEQFF
v_gene: TRBV7-2; abundance: many; d_gene: TRBD2; j_gene: TRBJ2-1; CDR3nt: TGTGCCAGTTCCAATCGAGCGGGGAGAGGGAATGAGCAGTTCTTC; CDR3aa: CASSNRAGRGNEQFF
v_gene: TRBV12-3/TRBV12-4; abundance: many; d_gene: -; j_gene: TRBJ1-1; CDR3nt: TGTGCCAGCAGTCCACCGGACAGACTTGAAGCTTTCTTT; CDR3aa: CASSPPDRLEAFF
v_gene: TRBV6-1; abundance: few; d_gene: -; j_gene: TRBJ2-2; CDR3nt: TGTGCCAGCAAGATTGAAGTGAACACCGGGGAGCTGTTTTTT; CDR3aa: CASKIEVNTGELFF
v_gene: TRBV20-1; abundance: -; d_gene: -; j_gene: TRBJ2-5; CDR3nt: TGCAGTGCTAGAGGCGGAGTCCAAGAGACCCAGTACTTC; CDR3aa: CSARGGVQETQYF
v_gene: TRBV28; abundance: -; d_gene: -; j_gene: TRBJ1-5; CDR3nt: TGTGCCAGCAGTTTAACCCCAGGGTATAGCAATCAGCCCCAGCATTTT; CDR3aa: CASSLTPGYSNQPQHF
v_gene: TRBV5-5; abundance: -; d_gene: -; j_gene: TRBJ1-5; CDR3nt: TGTGCCAGCACCTTGGACGCGACTAGCAATCAGCCCCAGCATTTT; CDR3aa: CASTLDATSNQPQHF
v_gene: TRBV10-3; abundance: many; d_gene: -; j_gene: TRBJ1-6; CDR3nt: TGTGCCATCAGTGAGTACAGGGTGGATAATTCACCCCTCCACTTT; CDR3aa: CAISEYRVDNSPLHF
v_gene: TRBV5-1; abundance: many; d_gene: -; j_gene: TRBJ1-1; CDR3nt: TGCGCCAGCAGCTTGGTGCCGAGCCTGAACACTGAAGCTTTCTTT; CDR3aa: CASSLVPSLNTEAFF
v_gene: TRBV7-2; abundance: -; d_gene: -; j_gene: TRBJ2-7; CDR3nt: TGTGCCAGCAGCTTAGGATACTACTCCTACGAGCAGTACTTC; CDR3aa: CASSLGYYSYEQYF
v_gene: TRBV4-1; abundance: many; d_gene: TRBD2; j_gene: TRBJ2-3; CDR3nt: TGCGCCAGCAGCCAAGTGGCTAGCGGGCGGGGAGATACGCAGTATTTT; CDR3aa: CASSQVASGRGDTQYF
v_gene: TRBV28; abundance: -; d_gene: -; j_gene: TRBJ2-7; CDR3nt: TGTGCCAGCAGCCGAGGACCCGGGACACACTACGAGCAGTACTTC; CDR3aa: CASSRGPGTHYEQYF
v_gene: TRBV10-3; abundance: -; d_gene: -; j_gene: TRBJ2-5; CDR3nt: TGTGCCATCAGTGAGTCGGAGGTTGGGGCGGCCCAGTACTTC; CDR3aa: CAISESEVGAAQYF
v_gene: TRBV30; abundance: -; d_gene: -; j_gene: TRBJ2-3; CDR3nt: TGTGCCTGGAGTAACCCGCCCCAGCGATATACGCAGTATTTT; CDR3aa: CAWSNPPQRYTQYF
v_gene: TRBV2; abundance: -; d_gene: TRBD1; j_gene: TRBJ2-7; CDR3nt: TGTGCCAGCAGTCAAAACAGGGGACCCTACGAGCAGTACTTC; CDR3aa: CASSQNRGPYEQYF
v_gene: TRBV5-1; abundance: many; d_gene: -; j_gene: TRBJ2-5; CDR3nt: TGCGCCAGCAGCCTGGGACGAAGAGAGACCCAGTACTTC; CDR3aa: CASSLGRRETQYF
v_gene: TRBV9; abundance: -; d_gene: -; j_gene: TRBJ2-1; CDR3nt: TGTGCCAGCAGCGGCGTATACAATGAGCAGTTCTTC; CDR3aa: CASSGVYNEQFF
v_gene: TRBV24-1; abundance: few; d_gene: -; j_gene: TRBJ1-2; CDR3nt: TGTGCCACGAGTGAAACGGGGACGCGTGGCTACACCTTC; CDR3aa: CATSETGTRGYTF